These 8 T cell receptor beta chains were sequenced from one sample in a study of blood T cell repertoires in COVID-19. Repertoires were generated with immunoSEQ multiplex PCR, while TCRdb's copy carries only in-frame clones and drops some. Found here are 150,000 to 200,000 clones, more than 80% of them singletons; the top ten hold roughly 6.3%. Sequences were obtained from peripheral blood. These receptors all stem from a human donor in a cohort sampled during active COVID-19.

V and J are TRBV2 and TRBJ2-1; D is perhaps TRBD2 (6 bases). V was pared by 4 bases and J by 4 bases, with 20 bases between. The CDR3 consists of 17 residues. From germline, CDR1 is SNHLY and CDR2 FYNNEI. The CDR3 loop reads CASSGGVRGEHYNEQFF. CDR3 DNA sequence: TGTGCCAGCAGTGGAGGGGTGCGGGGAGAACATTACAATGAGCAGTTCTTC.

V is TRBV7-9 and J is TRBJ2-7, with 8 bases matching TRBD2. Germline loops: CDR1 SEHNR, CDR2 FQNEAQ (reference sequence). Unmatched junction bases numbered 8, after V lost 5 bases and J lost 2 bases. The CDR3 runs 15 residues. The CDR3 protein is CASSPRTSQTYEQYF. Here the CDR3 DNA reads TGTGCCAGCAGCCCCCGGACTAGCCAGACCTACGAGCAGTACTTC.

This clone was counted between two and nine times. The gene calls are TRBV4-1 and TRBJ1-1, with a tentative D call TRBD1 (5 bases). The V gene's germline CDR1 is MGHRA and CDR2 YSYEKL. V was trimmed by 1 base and J by 8 bases, leaving 11 bases between them. The CDR3 is made up of 13 amino acids. The CDR3 region has the DNA TGCGCCAGCAGCCAAGGGGGCGGGGGGGAAGCTTTCTTT. Encoded protein: CASSQGGGGEAFF.

CDR3 DNA sequence: TGCGCCAGCACCCAAGACAGGGGGTATGACGAGCAGTACTTC. This encodes CASTQDRGYDEQYF. The V call is TRBV5-1, the J call TRBJ2-7; TRBD1 matches at 9 bases. CDR1 is SGHRS and CDR2 is YFSETQ in the germline V gene. The CDR3 totals 14 residues. V lost 6 bases and J lost 5; bases outside the gene matches: 9.

The chain is built from TRBV4-1 and TRBJ1-1, with D possibly TRBD1 on 6 matching bases. Trimming cost V 2 bases and J 4 bases, with 14 bases left between them. Germline loops: CDR1 MGHRA, CDR2 YSYEKL. The CDR3 has 15 amino acids. CDR3 sequence reads: CASSQTDRSRTEAFF. The CDR3 DNA is TGCGCCAGCAGCCAAACAGACAGGTCCCGCACTGAAGCTTTCTTT.

The CDR3 loop reads CASSPQGGKETQYF. In DNA form, the CDR3 reads TGTGCCAGCAGCCCACAGGGGGGTAAGGAGACCCAGTACTTC. V usage is TRBV7-9 and J usage is TRBJ2-5, with 8 bases matching TRBD1. Germline V gene sequence: CDR1 SEHNR, CDR2 FQNEAQ (reference sequence). With V trimmed by 5 bases and J by 5 bases, 7 bases remained unmatched. CDR3 size: 14 residues.

The chain combines TRBV9 with TRBJ1-2, with TRBD1 matching over 7 bases. Germline V gene data show CDR1 as SGDLS and CDR2 as YYNGEE. J was trimmed by 5 bases and V by 5 bases; bases with no gene match: 3. The CDR3 loop spans 12 amino acids. The CDR3 protein is CASRGTAYGYTF. DNA for the CDR3: TGTGCCAGCAGGGGGACAGCGTATGGCTACACCTTC. The whole variable domain, remainder taken from reference TRBV9 and TRBJ1-2, is DSGVTQTPKHLITATGQRVTLRCSPRSGDLSVYWYQQSLDQGLQFLIQYYNGEERAKGNILERFSAQQFPDLHSELNLSSLELGDSALYFCASRGTAYGYTFGSGTRLTVV.

V gene TRBV5-4 combines with J gene TRBJ2-3, with 10 positions matching TRBD2. Trimming removed 4 bases from V and 7 bases from J; junction bases left unmatched: 12. From germline, CDR1 is SGHNT and CDR2 YYREEE (reference sequence). This CDR3 has 16 amino acids. The DNA for the CDR3 is TGTGCCAGCAGCCGATCACTAGCGGGGTTTGTATATACGCAGTATTTT. Its protein product is CASSRSLAGFVYTQYF.